This is a list of T cell receptor beta chains from one sample in a study of Graves' ophthalmopathy and Graves' hyperthyroidism. From the multiplex PCR reads, TCRdb called clonotypes with MiXCR, one entry per CDR3 protein. The data hold 300,000 to 500,000 distinct CDR3 sequences, with 15% to 17% observed a single time. Sequences were obtained from peripheral blood. The receptors shown here come from a woman aged 18 to 35 with stable Graves' hyperthyroidism. The CDR3 runs from the conserved cysteine through the conserved F or W. The D gene is left open where the match is weak. Clone size, where shown, is once, few, many, or a class for clones that have expanded.

v_call	d_call	j_call	clone_size	cdr3_aa	cdr3_nt
TRBV24-1	NA	TRBJ1-2	many	CATSDSPPNYGYTF	TGTGCCACCAGTGATTCACCCCCGAACTATGGCTACACCTTC
TRBV7-9	NA	TRBJ1-2	NA	CASSPVAQEDYTF	TGTGCCAGCAGCCCCGTGGCCCAAGAGGACTACACCTTC
TRBV20-1	NA	TRBJ1-1	many	CSARRVKNTEAFF	TGCAGTGCTAGACGGGTCAAGAACACTGAAGCTTTCTTT
TRBV12-3/TRBV12-4	TRBD2	TRBJ2-5	many	CASTLTSGGEETQYF	TGTGCCAGCACCCTGACTAGCGGGGGGGAAGAGACCCAGTACTTC
TRBV20-1	TRBD1	TRBJ1-2	many	CSAEGDRDGYTF	TGCAGTGCTGAGGGGGACAGGGACGGCTACACCTTC
TRBV25-1	TRBD1	TRBJ1-1	many	CASSEPTGTEAFF	TGTGCCAGCAGTGAACCGACAGGGACTGAAGCTTTCTTT
TRBV19	TRBD1	TRBJ1-2	NA	CASSFRDRVGGYTF	TGTGCCAGTAGTTTCCGGGACAGGGTTGGAGGCTACACCTTC
TRBV28	NA	TRBJ1-1	NA	CASTVDRTNTEAFF	TGTGCCAGCACCGTCGACAGGACGAACACTGAAGCTTTCTTT
TRBV6-5	TRBD1	TRBJ1-2	NA	CASSYGQGGYGYTF	TGTGCCAGCAGTTACGGACAGGGAGGCTATGGCTACACCTTC
TRBV6-5	NA	TRBJ1-1	many	CASSFDGTEAFF	TGTGCCAGCAGTTTCGACGGGACAGAAGCTTTCTTT
TRBV10-3	NA	TRBJ2-7	many	CAISPQGFHEQYF	TGTGCCATCAGTCCACAGGGTTTCCACGAGCAGTACTTC
TRBV19	NA	TRBJ2-4	NA	CASSRAGGKNIKYF	TGTGCCAGTAGTCGGGCAGGCGGCAAAAACATTAAGTACTTC
TRBV10-3	TRBD1	TRBJ1-1	many	CAIRDKTGYTEAFF	TGTGCCATCAGAGATAAGACAGGGTACACTGAAGCTTTCTTT
TRBV5-5	NA	TRBJ1-1	NA	CASGFLGAVDRTEAFF	TGTGCCAGCGGCTTTTTAGGTGCAGTTGATCGAACTGAAGCTTTCTTT
TRBV19	NA	TRBJ1-2	many	CASSIGSKDYGYTF	TGTGCCAGTAGTATAGGCAGCAAGGACTATGGCTACACCTTC
TRBV30	NA	TRBJ1-1	NA	CAWSFVLDTEAFF	TGTGCCTGGAGTTTCGTATTAGACACTGAAGCTTTCTTT
TRBV11-3	NA	TRBJ1-2	many	CASSPSNSYGYTF	TGTGCCAGCAGCCCTAGCAATAGCTATGGCTACACCTTC
TRBV12-3/TRBV12-4	NA	TRBJ1-2	many	CASSASREFYGYTF	TGTGCCAGCAGTGCTAGCCGGGAGTTCTATGGCTACACCTTC
TRBV5-4	TRBD1	TRBJ2-7	many	CASSLPPGQGRYEQYF	TGTGCCAGCAGCTTGCCCCCGGGACAGGGCCGCTACGAGCAGTACTTC
TRBV6-2/TRBV6-3	NA	TRBJ2-5	many	CASSYRKYQETQYF	TGTGCCAGCAGTTATCGGAAGTACCAAGAGACCCAGTACTTC
TRBV11-2	NA	TRBJ1-2	few	CASSRTGGSGYTF	TGTGCCAGCAGCCGCACGGGGGGCAGCGGCTACACCTTC
TRBV7-9	NA	TRBJ2-7	NA	CASSDPRFYEQYF	TGTGCCAGCAGCGATCCACGCTTTTACGAGCAGTACTTC
TRBV6-5	NA	TRBJ1-2	many	CASSYGGDTYGYTF	TGTGCCAGCAGTTACGGAGGGGACACCTATGGCTACACCTTC